This T cell receptor (beta chain) was sequenced during a study of cytomegalovirus exposure and HLA in healthy donors. Study-level findings and limits: Later on, an analysis tied approximately 17,000 TCR beta sequences to HLA alleles at 0.05 false discovery rate. The majority of TCR sequences were rare, yet some public TCRs appeared in many donors.

With 60 Vbeta and 13 Jbeta primers, the PCR was carried out. Only in-frame clones appear in the TCRdb table, and some are missing; sequencing was by immunoSEQ multiplex PCR. The table has roughly 120,000 clones, over 60% seen once; the top ten hold nearly 8.5%. Remarks on this clone: Its antigen is not known.

The CDR3 totals 15 residues. The germline gives CDR1 SSHAT, CDR2 FNYEAQ (reference sequence). The ends were cut back, 2 bases at V and 2 bases at J, with 10 bases in the middle. Material: PBMCs. This TCR came from a woman aged 40 to 50 in good health and CMV-seropositive. The V and J genes are TRBV7-7 and TRBJ2-1, with D possibly matching TRBD2 (6 bases). The chain's CDR3 is CASSLRGVPYNEQFF. DNA of the CDR3: TGTGCCAGCAGCTTACGCGGGGTACCCTACAATGAGCAGTTCTTC.